This T cell receptor beta chain originates from a study of shared clonotypes between healthy human individuals. Study findings and constraints: Larger estimated richness was generally recorded for naive subsets relative to memory subsets.

Remarks on this clone: The antigen is not known.

The method was immunoSEQ multiplex PCR; TCRdb's version includes in-frame clones alone and lacks a portion of them. The data contain 1.6 million or so clones, about 96% of them seen just once; the ten biggest clones take up roughly 1.1%. The CDR3 is made up of 16 amino acids. Deletions cut 6 bases from V and 0 bases from J, with 18 bases between. Per germline, CDR1 SQVTM and CDR2 ANQGSEA. Material: naive CD4+ T cells sorted from blood. Subset described: CD45RA+ positively selected. The TCR originated in a man aged 25 to 40 in good health. V and J are TRBV29-1 and TRBJ2-1, with a possible D match to TRBD1 (7 bases). As DNA, the CDR3 is TGCAGCGTGGAGGGGGCTAGCTCTGGCTCCTACAATGAGCAGTTCTTC. Translating gives CSVEGASSGSYNEQFF.